This TCR beta chain comes out of a study of CD4+ T cells in melanoma. The length of the CDR3 is 14 residues. Trimming at V came to 2 bases and at J to 2 bases, leaving 2 bases not matched to a gene. CDR1 is MNHNS, CDR2 SASEGT, per germline. Assay used: immunoSEQ multiplex PCR; TCRdb lists only in-frame clones, some missing. The data hold more than 3,500 clones, with 73% observed a single time. What was sequenced was tumor tissue. This sequence originates from a human donor with melanoma. The V call is TRBV6-1, the J call TRBJ2-5, with 7 bases aligning to TRBD2. CDR3 loop: CASSEWRGQETQYF. The CDR3 coding sequence is TGTGCCAGCAGTGAATGGCGGGGGCAAGAGACCCAGTACTTC.